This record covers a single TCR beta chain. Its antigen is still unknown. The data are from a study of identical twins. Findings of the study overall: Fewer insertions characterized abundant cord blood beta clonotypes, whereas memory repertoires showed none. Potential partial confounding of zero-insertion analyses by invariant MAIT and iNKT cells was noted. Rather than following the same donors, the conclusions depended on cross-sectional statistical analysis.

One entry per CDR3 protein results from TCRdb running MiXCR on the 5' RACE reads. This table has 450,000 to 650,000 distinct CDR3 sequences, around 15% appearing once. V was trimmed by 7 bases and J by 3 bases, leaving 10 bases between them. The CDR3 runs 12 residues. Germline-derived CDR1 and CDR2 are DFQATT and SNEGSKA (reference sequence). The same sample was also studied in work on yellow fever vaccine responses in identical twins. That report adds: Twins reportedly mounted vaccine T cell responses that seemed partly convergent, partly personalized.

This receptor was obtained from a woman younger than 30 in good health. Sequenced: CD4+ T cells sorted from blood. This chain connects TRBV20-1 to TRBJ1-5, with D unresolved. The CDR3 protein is CSVTRINQPQHF. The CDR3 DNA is TGCAGTGTAACCAGGATCAATCAGCCCCAGCATTTT.